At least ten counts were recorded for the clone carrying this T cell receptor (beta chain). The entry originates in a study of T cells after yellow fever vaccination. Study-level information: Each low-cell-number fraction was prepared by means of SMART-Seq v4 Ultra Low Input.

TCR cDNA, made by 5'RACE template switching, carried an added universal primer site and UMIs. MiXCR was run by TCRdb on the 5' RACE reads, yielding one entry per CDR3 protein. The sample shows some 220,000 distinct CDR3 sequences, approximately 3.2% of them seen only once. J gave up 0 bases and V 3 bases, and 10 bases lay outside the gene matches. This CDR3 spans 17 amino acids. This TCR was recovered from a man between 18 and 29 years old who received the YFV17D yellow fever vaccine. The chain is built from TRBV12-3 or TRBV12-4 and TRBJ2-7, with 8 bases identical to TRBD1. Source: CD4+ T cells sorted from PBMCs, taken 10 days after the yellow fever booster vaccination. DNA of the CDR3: TGTGCCAGCAGTTTTATGAGAGGACAGGGCCTCTCCTACGAGCAGTACTTC. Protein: CASSFMRGQGLSYEQYF.